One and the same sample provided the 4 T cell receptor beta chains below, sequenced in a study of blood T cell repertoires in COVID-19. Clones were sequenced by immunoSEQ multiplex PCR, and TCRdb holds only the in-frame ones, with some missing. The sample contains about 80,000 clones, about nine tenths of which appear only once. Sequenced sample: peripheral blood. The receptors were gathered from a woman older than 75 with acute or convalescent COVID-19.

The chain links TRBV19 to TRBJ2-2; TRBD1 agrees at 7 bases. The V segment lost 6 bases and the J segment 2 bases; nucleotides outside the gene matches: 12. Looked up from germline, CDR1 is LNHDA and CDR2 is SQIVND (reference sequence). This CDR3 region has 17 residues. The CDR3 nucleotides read TGTGCCAGTAGCTACCGACAGGGTTTCTTAAACACCGGGGAGCTGTTTTTT. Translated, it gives CASSYRQGFLNTGELFF. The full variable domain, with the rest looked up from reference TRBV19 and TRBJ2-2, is DGGITQSPKYLFRKEGQNVTLSCEQNLNHDAMYWYRQDPGQGLRLIYYSQIVNDFQKGDIAEGYSVSREKKESFPLTVTSAQKNPTAFYLCASSYRQGFLNTGELFFGEGSRLTVL.

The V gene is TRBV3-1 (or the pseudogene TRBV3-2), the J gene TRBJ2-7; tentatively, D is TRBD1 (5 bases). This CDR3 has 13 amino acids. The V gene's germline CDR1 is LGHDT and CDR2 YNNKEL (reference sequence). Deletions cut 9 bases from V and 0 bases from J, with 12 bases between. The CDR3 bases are TGTGCCAGTCAGGGCCCTTCCTCCTACGAGCAGTACTTC. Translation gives CASQGPSSYEQYF.

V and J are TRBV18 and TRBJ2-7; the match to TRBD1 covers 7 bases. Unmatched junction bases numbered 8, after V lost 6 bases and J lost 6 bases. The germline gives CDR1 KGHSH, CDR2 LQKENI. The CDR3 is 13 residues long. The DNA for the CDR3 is TGTGCCAGCTCCCCTGACAGGGCTTTCGAGCAGTACTTC. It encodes CASSPDRAFEQYF.

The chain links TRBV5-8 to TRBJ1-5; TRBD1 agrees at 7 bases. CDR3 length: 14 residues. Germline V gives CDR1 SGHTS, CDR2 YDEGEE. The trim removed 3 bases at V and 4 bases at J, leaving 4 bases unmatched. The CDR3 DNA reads TGTGCCAGCAGCTGGGGACAGCAAAATCAGCCCCAGCATTTT. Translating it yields CASSWGQQNQPQHF.